This entry lists 23 T cell receptor beta chains sequenced from one sample in a study of shared clonotypes between healthy human individuals. Profiling relied on immunoSEQ multiplex PCR, and the TCRdb table lists in-frame clones only, not all of them. The sample holds 70,000 to 95,000 clones, 60% to 70% seen once. The sequenced sample consisted of memory CD8+ T cells sorted from blood. The subset here: CD45RO+ cells pooled with CCR7-negative TemRA cells. These receptors were taken from a man aged 25-45 years in good health.

The table lists this clone with a few counts. The J gene is TRBJ2-3, the V gene TRBV29-1; D call uncertain. Germline V lookup: CDR1 SQVTM, CDR2 ANQGSEA. Between the trimmed V and J ends, which lost 1 base and 2 bases, there was a span of 10 bases. This CDR3 spans 14 amino acids. The CDR3 DNA follows: TGCAGCGTTGAAGGGCAGATCTTCACAGATACGCAGTATTTT. It yields the protein CSVEGQIFTDTQYF.

V usage is TRBV7-8 and J usage is TRBJ2-7; D is perhaps TRBD2 (5 bases). CDR3 length: 15 amino acids. Trimming removed 1 base from V and 0 bases from J, with 10 bases in between. Germline CDR1 SGHVS, CDR2 FQNEAQ. CDR3: CASSLGRVDSYEQYF. The CDR3 DNA reads as TGTGCCAGCAGCTTAGGGCGGGTGGACTCCTACGAGCAGTACTTC.

The V gene is TRBV19, the J gene TRBJ2-1; 7 nucleotides line up with TRBD2. Germline CDR1 and CDR2: LNHDA and SQIVND (reference sequence). With V trimmed by 4 bases and J by 0 bases, 3 bases remained unmatched. The CDR3 length is 15 residues. This CDR3 is CASSTLAASYNEQFF. The CDR3 bases are TGTGCCAGTAGTACTCTAGCGGCCTCCTACAATGAGCAGTTCTTC. The complete variable domain, with remaining parts taken from reference TRBV19 and TRBJ2-1, reads DGGITQSPKYLFRKEGQNVTLSCEQNLNHDAMYWYRQDPGQGLRLIYYSQIVNDFQKGDIAEGYSVSREKKESFPLTVTSAQKNPTAFYLCASSTLAASYNEQFFGPGTRLTVL.

The chain combines TRBV11-2 with TRBJ1-5; the D gene is possibly TRBD1 (5 bases). The CDR3 has 16 amino acids. CDR1 is SGHAT and CDR2 is FQNNGV in the germline V gene. Trimming removed 1 base from V and 5 bases from J, with 15 bases in between. The CDR3 reads CASSLAGTTLHQPQHF. The CDR3 DNA sequence: TGTGCCAGCAGCTTAGCGGGGACGACTCTCCATCAGCCCCAGCATTTT.

In its sample, this clone was seen a few times. The J gene is TRBJ2-7, the V gene TRBV6-1; the D gene is possibly TRBD1 (7 bases). The germline gives CDR1 MNHNS, CDR2 SASEGT. The CDR3 has 16 residues. V lost 1 base, J lost 3 bases, and 16 bases lay in between. The CDR3 DNA reads as TGTGCCAGCAGTGAAGAACTGTCAGGGGGAGGCTACGAGCAGTACTTC. This encodes CASSEELSGGGYEQYF.

The J gene is TRBJ1-1, the V gene TRBV5-1; D gene ambiguous. The V gene's germline CDR1 is SGHRS and CDR2 YFSETQ. V dropped 7 bases and J dropped 1 base, with 8 bases sitting between them. This CDR3 is 12 amino acids long. This chain's CDR3 is CASQQSNTEAFF. DNA of the CDR3: TGCGCCAGCCAGCAATCGAACACTGAAGCTTTCTTT.

This clone came up a few times. The chain couples TRBV27 to TRBJ2-1; D perhaps matches TRBD1 (6 bases). CDR3 length: 12 residues. Germline V gene sequence: CDR1 MNHEY, CDR2 SMNVEV (reference sequence). V lost 4 bases, J lost 10 bases, and 11 bases lay in between. This chain's CDR3 is CASSSLRGEQFF. Here the CDR3 DNA reads TGTGCCAGCAGTTCCCTGAGGGGGGAGCAGTTCTTC.

The chain joins TRBV28 to TRBJ1-1; no clear D gene. Germline V CDR1 and CDR2: MDHEN, SYDVKM. The CDR3 is 15 residues long. V gave up 4 bases and J gave up 1 base, with 13 bases separating them. DNA for the CDR3: TGTGCCAGCAGTTCGAGATTTGGGAAGAACACTGAAGCTTTCTTT. It codes for CASSSRFGKNTEAFF.

In its sample, this clone was seen once. This sequence joins TRBV2 and TRBJ2-7; tentative D call: TRBD1 (6 bases). Trimming removed 4 bases at V and 2 bases at J, with 18 bases between. Germline V gene sequence: CDR1 SNHLY, CDR2 FYNNEI. The CDR3 runs to 16 residues. The CDR3 DNA sequence: TGTGCCAGCAGTGCAGATGTGGACAGCCGAACCTACGAGCAGTACTTC. Its translation is CASSADVDSRTYEQYF.

There are a few counts of this clone. V is TRBV18 and J is TRBJ2-7; TRBD2 matches at 8 bases. Per the germline V gene, CDR1 is KGHSH and CDR2 is LQKENI. There are 16 residues in the CDR3. With 0 bases clipped from V and 6 bases from J, the junction kept 10 bases outside the gene matches. As DNA, the CDR3 is TGTGCCAGCTCACCACCGGGACTAGTTGTGGGTTCCGAGCAGTACTTC. Its protein product is CASSPPGLVVGSEQYF.

CDR3 DNA sequence: TGTGCCAGCAGCCAAGTCTCGGAGGGTGCAGCTGTCTGGAACGTCCTGACTTTC. Protein product: CASSQVSEGAAVWNVLTF. This chain uses TRBV14 with TRBJ2-6; a weak D match, TRBD2 (6 bases). The CDR3 covers 18 residues. V lost 1 base, J lost 10 bases, and 23 bases lay in between. In germline, CDR1 is SGHDN, CDR2 FVKESK.

The chain links TRBV28 to TRBJ1-2; no definite D call. This CDR3 contains 16 residues. Germline-derived CDR1 and CDR2 are MDHEN and SYDVKM. V lost 2 bases and J lost 6, with 19 bases in between. CDR3 nucleotide sequence: TGTGCCAGCAGTTTACTCCCTCCTCCGTCATGGGATGGCTACACCTTC. Amino acid sequence: CASSLLPPPSWDGYTF.

The chain joins TRBV6-5 to TRBJ1-2; D not certain. From germline, CDR1 is MNHEY and CDR2 SVGAGI. Trimming left V 2 bases short and J 5 bases short, with 12 bases between. CDR3 size: 14 residues. Here the CDR3 reads CASSYGLLGYGYTF. CDR3 bases: TGTGCCAGCAGTTACGGGCTGTTGGGGTATGGCTACACCTTC.

The CDR3 spells CASSLTASNQPQHF. In DNA form, the CDR3 reads TGTGCCAGCAGTTTAACGGCTAGCAATCAGCCCCAGCATTTT. V gene TRBV27 combines with J gene TRBJ1-5; no firm D call. V was trimmed by 2 bases and J by 0 bases, leaving 5 bases between them. Germline V gives CDR1 MNHEY, CDR2 SMNVEV (reference sequence). The CDR3 has 14 residues.

This clone was observed a single time. The junction shows a germline mismatch at one end, possibly a read error. This chain connects TRBV10-2 to TRBJ2-7; TRBD2 matches 11 bases. This CDR3 is 14 amino acids long. Germline V gives CDR1 WSHSY, CDR2 SAAADI. CDR3 coding DNA: TGCGCCAGCGGTGGACTAGCGGGCTCCTCCGAGCAGTACTTC. Translating it yields CASGGLAGSSEQYF.

The chain recombines TRBV7-1 with TRBJ2-7, with 10 positions matching TRBD2. TRBV7-1 is treated as an ORF (open reading frame) with a function not yet certain. The CDR3 runs 14 residues. V gave up 5 bases and J gave up 4 bases; unmatched junction bases: 5. CDR3 sequence reads: CASSGSSGRYEQYF. The CDR3 nucleotides are TGTGCCAGCAGCGGTTCTAGCGGGAGATACGAGCAGTACTTC.

The V call is TRBV5-1, the J call TRBJ1-2; the D gene is possibly TRBD1 (5 bases). Between the trimmed V and J ends, which lost 7 bases and 4 bases, there was a span of 14 bases. CDR3 length: 13 amino acids. In germline, CDR1 is SGHRS, CDR2 YFSETQ. CDR3 region: CASGGLTPYGYTF. DNA of the CDR3: TGCGCCAGCGGGGGACTGACCCCCTATGGCTACACCTTC.

With respect to this clone: The junction shows a germline mismatch at one end, possibly a read error. V usage is TRBV7-7 and J usage is TRBJ2-1, with 10 bases fitting TRBD2. The CDR3 contains 15 residues. The germline CDR1 and CDR2 sequences are SSHAT and FNYEAQ (reference sequence). CDR3 DNA: TGTGCTAGCAGCCGAAGTGGACTAGCGGACAATGAGCAGTTCTTC. The encoded protein is CASSRSGLADNEQFF.

On this clone itself: Other nucleotide sequences in the sample specify the same CDR3. The chain couples TRBV6-4 to TRBJ2-3, with 9 positions matching TRBD1. Germline V CDR1 and CDR2: MRHNA, SNTAGT. Trimming cost V 4 bases and J 4 bases; bases outside gene matches: 3. The CDR3 is 14 amino acids. Here the CDR3 reads CASSGTGGADTQYF. CDR3 in DNA: TGTGCCAGCAGTGGAACAGGGGGCGCAGATACGCAGTATTTT.

The chain uses TRBV5-3 and TRBJ2-7; D is unresolved. TRBV5-3 is given ORF status, its function remaining uncertain. V lost 8 bases and J lost 0, with 15 bases in between. The CDR3 spans 14 residues. CDR3 amino acids: CASRPRRSSYEQYF. The DNA for the CDR3 is TGTGCCAGCAGGCCGCGCAGAAGCTCCTACGAGCAGTACTTC.

This chain connects TRBV11-2 to TRBJ2-3; D possibly uses TRBD1 or TRBD2 (5 bases each). Germline CDR1 reads SGHAT; CDR2 reads FQNNGV. Trimming cost V 1 base and J 1 base, with 9 bases left between them. The CDR3 is 15 amino acids. CDR3 sequence (DNA): TGTGCCAGCAGCTTAGTGGGGGTTGGCACAGATACGCAGTATTTT. Translated, it gives CASSLVGVGTDTQYF. Together with reference TRBV11-2 and TRBJ2-3, the CDR3 gives the full variable domain: EAGVAQSPRYKIIEKRQSVAFWCNPISGHATLYWYQQILGQGPKLLIQFQNNGVVDDSQLPKDRFSAERLKGVDSTLKIQPAKLEDSAVYLCASSLVGVGTDTQYFGPGTRLTVL.

V and J are TRBV7-8 and TRBJ2-3; 7 bases are a match to TRBD2. This CDR3 contains 16 residues. Losses at the gene ends were 1 base for V and 0 bases for J; bases not matched to a gene: 4. Germline CDR1 is SGHVS and CDR2 is FQNEAQ. The CDR3 sequence: CASSLGGSGSTDTQYF. DNA for the CDR3: TGTGCCAGCAGCTTAGGAGGTAGCGGGAGCACAGATACGCAGTATTTT.

The chain has TRBV29-1 and TRBJ2-3; no definite D call. This CDR3 contains 17 residues. Germline-derived CDR1 and CDR2 are SQVTM and ANQGSEA. V was trimmed by 1 base and J by 2 bases, leaving 19 bases between them. The CDR3 sequence: CSVEGIPSAYITDTQYF. The DNA for the CDR3 is TGCAGCGTTGAAGGGATTCCGAGCGCCTATATCACAGATACGCAGTATTTT.